The 2 T cell receptor beta chains reported below all come from one sample, sequenced in a study of CD4 T cells in relation to SARS-CoV-2 and coronaviruses. The assay was immunoSEQ multiplex PCR, and TCRdb's table has in-frame clones only and misses some. Of about 37,000 clones in the sample, roughly 88% are singletons; the top ten hold 3.1%. The material sequenced was memory CD4+ T cells from PBMCs. Receptor source: an adult with COVID-19.

The gene calls are TRBV3-1 (or the pseudogene TRBV3-2) and TRBJ2-7, with a weak D call TRBD2 (5 bases). CDR3 length: 13 residues. The V and J ends lost 1 base and 7 bases respectively, with 11 bases between them. Germline CDR1 reads LGHDT; CDR2 reads YNNKEL (reference sequence). CDR3 in DNA: TGTGCCAGCAGCCAAGGGACTCTGGGGGAGCAGTACTTC. Its protein product is CASSQGTLGEQYF.

The rearrangement joins TRBV4-1 to TRBJ2-3; 12 nucleotides match TRBD2. The germline gives CDR1 MGHRA, CDR2 YSYEKL. The CDR3 extends over 17 amino acids. Trimming at V came to 4 bases and at J to 6 bases, leaving 11 bases not matched to a gene. CDR3 DNA: TGCGCCAGCAGCCGTAGCCCCGGGACTAGCGGGTCCGATACGCAGTATTTT. Amino acids: CASSRSPGTSGSDTQYF.